The 9 T cell receptor beta chains below all came from one sample that was sequenced in a study of blood T cells in healthy people across ages. Using a J-beta primer mix together with a sample-barcoded 5' primer, a second PCR was run for about 7 to 12 cycles. TCRdb re-analysed the 5' RACE reads in MiXCR, keeping a single row per CDR3 protein. The table lists approximately 940,000 distinct CDR3 sequences, around 48% of them singletons. Specimen: blood. The source of these receptors is a young man in good health.

V usage is TRBV5-1 and J usage is TRBJ2-5, with 10 positions matching TRBD2. V was pared by 2 bases and J by 2 bases, with 3 bases of the junction left unmatched. CDR1 and CDR2 from the germline V gene are SGHRS and YFSETQ. There are 15 residues in the CDR3. The CDR3 is CASSFLAGEQETQYF. The DNA for the CDR3 is TGCGCCAGCAGCTTTCTAGCGGGGGAACAAGAGACCCAGTACTTC.

This clonotype was counted between two and nine times. V usage is TRBV3-1 and J usage is TRBJ1-6; possible D gene TRBD1, 5 bases. Germline V gives CDR1 LGHDT, CDR2 YNNKEL (reference sequence). CDR3 length: 14 amino acids. V was shortened by 10 bases and J by 5 bases, with 15 bases between the two germline ends. The CDR3 coding sequence is TGTGCCACCGGACTCGGGGCAGATAATTCACCCCTCCACTTT. As protein: CATGLGADNSPLHF.

The chain joins TRBV5-1 to TRBJ2-1; 10 nucleotides agree with TRBD1. Trimming removed 4 bases from V and 0 bases from J; junction bases left unmatched: 4. Germline CDR1 reads SGHRS; CDR2 reads YFSETQ. This CDR3 has 16 amino acids. CDR3: CASSAGQGSSYNEQFF. CDR3 in DNA: TGCGCCAGCAGCGCGGGACAGGGGAGCTCCTACAATGAGCAGTTCTTC.

This clonotype was seen a handful of times. The chain employs TRBV28 and TRBJ2-7, with D possibly TRBD1 on 5 matching bases. This CDR3 has 12 residues. Per the germline V gene, CDR1 is MDHEN and CDR2 is SYDVKM. V lost 10 bases to trimming and J lost 8 bases, with 18 bases between them. CDR3 bases: TGTGCCACTCAGACAGACACACCAAAGCAGTACTTC. As protein: CATQTDTPKQYF.

The gene calls are TRBV7-8 and TRBJ2-1; D is uncertain. Per the germline V gene, CDR1 is SGHVS and CDR2 is FQNEAQ. The CDR3 has 15 amino acids. Deletions cut 1 base from V and 0 bases from J, with 7 bases between. CDR3 in DNA: TGTGCCAGCAGCTTAGTCTGGGCCTCCTACAATGAGCAGTTCTTC. Translating gives CASSLVWASYNEQFF.

A remark on this clonotype: The junction and the germline gene differ at one end; a read error may be behind it. The rearrangement links TRBV6-2 or TRBV6-3 to TRBJ2-7, with D maybe TRBD1 (5 bases). The length of the CDR3 is 12 residues. Germline V gene lookup returns CDR1 MNHEY and CDR2 SVGEGT. The CDR3 sequence is CATWGFPYGQYF. In DNA, the CDR3 is TGTGCTACCTGGGGCTTCCCCTACGGGCAGTACTTC.

This clonotype was seen only a few times. The J gene is TRBJ2-7, the V gene TRBV6-2 or TRBV6-3, with 11 bases that match TRBD2. The CDR3 extends over 16 amino acids. CDR1 and CDR2 (germline): MNHEY, SVGEGT. V shed 6 bases, J shed 1 base, and the junction held 8 bases outside the gene matches. CDR3 residues: CASRVWGLADSYEQYF. The DNA for the CDR3 is TGTGCCAGCAGAGTCTGGGGACTAGCGGATTCCTACGAGCAGTACTTC.

This clonotype came up a few times. The chain couples TRBV20-1 to TRBJ2-7; D is possibly TRBD1 (5 bases). The germline gives CDR1 DFQATT, CDR2 SNEGSKA (reference sequence). V was trimmed by 6 bases and J by 3 bases, leaving 18 bases between them. The CDR3 spans 14 residues. The CDR3 sequence is CSARPQGLDYEQYF. The CDR3 bases are TGCAGTGCAAGGCCTCAGGGCCTCGACTACGAGCAGTACTTC.

As to this clonotype: The junction departs from germline at one end; a sequencing error may be responsible. The rearrangement links TRBV5-1 to TRBJ1-6; TRBD1 matches 8 bases. Looked up from germline, CDR1 is SGHRS and CDR2 is YFSETQ. There are 14 residues in the CDR3. CDR3 in DNA: TGTGCCAGCAGTTCCGGACAGGGCAATTCACCCCTCCACTTT. Its protein product is CASSSGQGNSPLHF.